This T cell receptor (beta chain) was recovered during a study of cytomegalovirus exposure and HLA in healthy donors. Study results and caveats: Testing in vitro showed a few CMV-associated chains specific for CMV antigens. Across donors, most TCRs were seen rarely, yet some public ones were widespread.

Using immunoSEQ multiplex PCR, the repertoire was profiled, and TCRdb retains in-frame clones only, with some absent. The data hold 150,000 to 200,000 clones, with around 86% observed a single time. Regarding this clone: What it recognizes is unknown.

The receptor was derived from a man under 40 in good health and CMV-seropositive. The specimen sequenced was PBMCs.

DNA of the CDR3: TGTGCCAGCAGTCACACCCCCCGGGGAAGCACAGATACGCAGTATTTT. Translated, it gives CASSHTPRGSTDTQYF. The chain joins TRBV28 to TRBJ2-3; possible D gene TRBD2, 5 bases. CDR1 and CDR2 (germline): MDHEN, SYDVKM. V was shortened by 5 bases and J by 0 bases, with 15 bases between the two germline ends. The CDR3 loop spans 16 amino acids.